The 5 T cell receptor beta chains presented below share a single source sample, sequenced in a study of cytomegalovirus exposure and HLA in healthy donors. PCR amplification relied on 60 Vbeta primers (plus 13 Jbeta primers). This table comes from immunoSEQ multiplex PCR, and its TCRdb copy is limited to in-frame clones, with some not included. The sample carries 55,000 to 80,000 clones, about 75% recorded once. The source material was PBMCs. The receptors originated from a woman in her thirties in good health and CMV-seropositive.

This clone was recorded only once. V and J are TRBV7-2 and TRBJ2-1; possible D gene TRBD2, 5 bases. V lost 1 base and J lost 8, with 18 bases in between. The CDR3 extends over 16 amino acids. Germline V CDR1 and CDR2: SGHTA, FQGNSA. In nucleotides, the CDR3 is TGTGCCAGCAGCTTAGGGGCGGGCGCCCGACGGGATGAGCAGTTCTTC. It specifies CASSLGAGARRDEQFF.

V usage is TRBV30 and J usage is TRBJ1-2, with D hard to call. Germline assignment: CDR1 GTSNPN and CDR2 SVGIG (reference sequence). This CDR3 region has 14 residues. V dropped 2 bases and J dropped 3 bases, with 13 bases sitting between them. CDR3 loop: CAWSPIPQDYGYTF. The CDR3 DNA sequence: TGTGCCTGGAGTCCCATCCCACAAGACTATGGCTACACCTTC.

This clone has a handful of counts. A read error may produce the germline difference seen at one junction end. This chain joins TRBV28 and TRBJ2-7; 12 nucleotides line up with TRBD2. Germline V lookup: CDR1 MDHEN, CDR2 SYDVKM. The CDR3 runs to 18 residues. The CDR3 is CASSLQGALAGGRDRTVF. CDR3 coding DNA: TGTGCCAGCAGCTTACAGGGGGCCCTAGCGGGAGGGCGCGACCGGACGGTCTTC. The full variable domain, in which reference TRBV28 and TRBJ2-7 provide the parts outside the CDR3, is DVKVTQSSRYLVKRTGEKVFLECVQDMDHENMFWYRQDPGLGLRLIYFSYDVKMKEKGDIPEGYSVSREKKERFSLILESASTNQTSMYLCASSLQGALAGGRDRTVFGPGTRLTVT.

This clone appeared a few times. The gene calls are TRBV5-4 and TRBJ2-7; D may be TRBD1 (6 bases). The CDR3 is 13 amino acids. Trimming took off 3 bases at V and 5 bases at J, with 12 bases between the two ends. Germline V lookup: CDR1 SGHNT, CDR2 YYREEE (reference sequence). The CDR3 protein is CASSWPGADEQYF. CDR3 in DNA: TGTGCCAGCAGCTGGCCAGGGGCGGACGAGCAGTACTTC.

This sequence joins TRBV28 and TRBJ2-1, with a tentative D call TRBD2 (6 bases). Trimming took 5 bases from V and 0 from J, leaving 14 bases between them. This CDR3 region has 16 residues. Germline V gene sequence: CDR1 MDHEN, CDR2 SYDVKM. The chain's CDR3 is CASSPERASSYNEQFF. The CDR3 DNA reads as TGTGCCAGCAGTCCCGAGCGGGCGAGCTCCTACAATGAGCAGTTCTTC.